A selection of T cell receptor beta chains follows, all from one sample in a study of cytomegalovirus exposure and HLA in healthy donors. Produced via immunoSEQ multiplex PCR; TCRdb's table is partial and in-frame only. The sample lists about 110,000 clones, 76% seen once, with approximately 7.7% in the top ten. Sequences were obtained from PBMCs. The receptors shown here come from a woman aged 45-65 years in good health and CMV-seropositive. CDR3s include the opening cysteine and the closing phenylalanine or tryptophan. A D gene is named only where the DNA matches it firmly. Only part of the rows carry a size: once, few, many, or a class if the clone is expanded.

V gene	D gene	CDR3 length	J gene	clone size	CDR3 DNA	CDR3 protein
TRBV18	TRBD1	14	TRBJ2-5	few	TGTGCCAGCTCACGGGGGACAGGGGAAGAGACCCAGTACTTC	CASSRGTGEETQYF
TRBV5-1	TRBD1	14	TRBJ2-1	NA	TGCGCCAGCAGTGAGGACAGGTCTTACAATGAGCAGTTCTTC	CASSEDRSYNEQFF
TRBV19	TRBD2	15	TRBJ2-7	NA	TGTGCCAGTAGTATGGGAGCGGGGGGCCCCTACGAGCAGTACTTC	CASSMGAGGPYEQYF
TRBV5-1	TRBD2	16	TRBJ2-5	once	TGCGCCAGCAGCTCCCTCTTGCAGCGGGGGGACGGGACCCAGTACTTC	CASSSLLQRGDGTQYF
TRBV10-2	TRBD1	15	TRBJ2-7	NA	TGCGCCAGCAGTGATAGGGGACAGGGGGCGCAAGAGCAGTACTTC	CASSDRGQGAQEQYF
TRBV7-3	NA	13	TRBJ1-1	NA	TGTGCCAGCAGCTGGGGGGGGAACACTGAAGCTTTCTTT	CASSWGGNTEAFF
TRBV11-2	NA	15	TRBJ2-3	NA	TGTGCCAGCAGCTTAGGTCCCGGCGGGACAGATACGCAGTATTTT	CASSLGPGGTDTQYF
TRBV6-1	NA	14	TRBJ2-7	NA	TGTGCCAGCAGTGAAGAGGCGACAGCTACGGAGCAGTACTTC	CASSEEATATEQYF
TRBV4-2	TRBD1	15	TRBJ2-7	few	TGTGCCAGCAGCCTCCACCCACAGGGGACCTACGAGCAGTACTTC	CASSLHPQGTYEQYF
TRBV5-6	TRBD1	15	TRBJ2-7	NA	TGTGCCAGCAGCTTCCGGGACAGGGACGGTGGCGAGCAGTACTTC	CASSFRDRDGGEQYF
TRBV7-2	TRBD2	15	TRBJ2-2	NA	TGTGCCAGCAGCGCCTCTAGCGGGAACACCGGGGAGCTGTTTTTT	CASSASSGNTGELFF
TRBV4-2	NA	15	TRBJ2-1	NA	TGTGCCAGCAGCCAAGATTTTGGCACCTACAATGAGCAGTTCTTC	CASSQDFGTYNEQFF
TRBV11-2	TRBD2	14	TRBJ2-3	NA	TGTGCCAGCAGCCTTATCGGGGGGGCTGGGACGCAGTATTTT	CASSLIGGAGTQYF
TRBV2	NA	16	TRBJ2-1	NA	TGTGCCAGCAGCCGGGACTCCACGACCGTCTACAATGAGCAGTTCTTC	CASSRDSTTVYNEQFF
TRBV29-1	NA	14	TRBJ1-3	NA	TGCAGCGTGGTCTTACAGGAGACTGGAAACACCATATATTTT	CSVVLQETGNTIYF
TRBV18	NA	13	TRBJ2-2	NA	TGTGCCAGCAGTCAGGGGAACACCGGGGAGCTGTTTTTT	CASSQGNTGELFF
TRBV27	NA	14	TRBJ1-2	NA	TGTGCCAGCAGTTTAAGTCCGCGTAACTATGGCTACACCTTC	CASSLSPRNYGYTF
TRBV7-2	NA	11	TRBJ2-7	NA	TGTGCCAGCAGCCTGAGCTACGAGCAGTACTTC	CASSLSYEQYF
TRBV4-1	TRBD2	17	TRBJ2-1	NA	TGCGCCAGCAGCTCCTTTCCCGGGACTAGCGAGTACAATGAGCAGTTCTTC	CASSSFPGTSEYNEQFF
TRBV15	TRBD2	19	TRBJ2-3	NA	TGTGCCACCAGCAGAGATTTAGGACTAGCGGGAGGGTCCACAGATACGCAGTATTTT	CATSRDLGLAGGSTDTQYF
TRBV9	NA	12	TRBJ1-6	NA	TGTGCCAGCAGCTCTCAGGGTTCACCCCTCCACTTT	CASSSQGSPLHF
TRBV7-2	TRBD2	16	TRBJ2-1	NA	TGTGCCAGCAGCTCGAGGACTAGCGGGGAACGCAATGAGCAGTTCTTC	CASSSRTSGERNEQFF
TRBV5-1	TRBD1	16	TRBJ2-5	NA	TGCGCCAGCAGCTTCGGACAGGGTCTAGCCAAAGAGACCCAGTACTTC	CASSFGQGLAKETQYF
TRBV29-1	NA	18	TRBJ2-1	NA	TGCAGCGTTGTGGCCACCTCAGTCTCCGGGACACGGTACAATGAGCAGTTCTTC	CSVVATSVSGTRYNEQFF
TRBV7-3	TRBD1	15	TRBJ2-5	NA	TGTGCCAGCAGCCAGGGACAGGTTCGTCAAGAGACCCAGTACTTC	CASSQGQVRQETQYF
TRBV6-5	NA	13	TRBJ2-7	NA	TGTGCCAGCAGTTACTCTTCGGCCTACGAGCAGTACTTC	CASSYSSAYEQYF
TRBV6-1	NA	12	TRBJ1-2	NA	TGTGCCAGCGGAAACGGAGCCTATGGCTACACCTTC	CASGNGAYGYTF
TRBV7-9	NA	13	TRBJ2-1	NA	TGTGCCAGCAGCTTAGCCGTGGGGGGTGAGCAGTTCTTC	CASSLAVGGEQFF
TRBV10-3	NA	13	TRBJ1-1	NA	TGTGCCATCAATGATAAGGACACGGCTGAAGCTTTCTTT	CAINDKDTAEAFF
TRBV2	TRBD1	15	TRBJ2-1	NA	TGTGCCAGCAGGGGGGACAGGGGACATTACAATGAGCAGTTCTTC	CASRGDRGHYNEQFF
TRBV29-1	NA	10	TRBJ2-5	NA	TGCAGCGGGGGGGAAGAGACCCAGTACTTC	CSGGEETQYF
TRBV2	NA	13	TRBJ1-3	NA	TGTGCCAGTTCCTTGGCCTCTGGAAACACCATATATTTT	CASSLASGNTIYF
TRBV9	TRBD1	19	TRBJ2-2	few	TGTGCCAGCAGCGTAGATTCCCCTGGGACAGGGGGCGAGGGCGGGGAGCTGTTTTTT	CASSVDSPGTGGEGGELFF
TRBV9	NA	15	TRBJ1-6	NA	TGTGCCAGCAGCGTAGGGGAGGCTACGGGATCACCCCTCCACTTT	CASSVGEATGSPLHF
TRBV18	NA	15	TRBJ1-2	once	TGTGCCAGCTCACCTGCAACAGGAAGGAACTATGGCTACACCTTC	CASSPATGRNYGYTF
TRBV5-1	NA	13	TRBJ2-5	NA	TGCGCCAGCAGCTTTGCGGTTGAAGAGACCCAGTACTTC	CASSFAVEETQYF
TRBV9	NA	15	TRBJ1-4	NA	TGTGCCAGCAGCTCCACCCCGGGAGAGAAAGAAAAACTGTTTTTT	CASSSTPGEKEKLFF
TRBV29-1	TRBD2	17	TRBJ2-7	NA	TGCAGCGTTGTATCTAGCGGGGGGTACCCCCCACTCTACGAGCAGTACTTC	CSVVSSGGYPPLYEQYF
TRBV5-1	TRBD1	13	TRBJ2-7	NA	TGCGCCAGCAGCCGGGACAGGGTGCGCGAGCAGTACTTC	CASSRDRVREQYF
TRBV10-1	NA	13	TRBJ2-7	NA	TGCGCCAGCAGCGAATCAGAGGATGACGAGCAGTACTTC	CASSESEDDEQYF
TRBV5-4	TRBD1	15	TRBJ2-3	NA	TGTGCCAGCAGCTTGGACAGGGGGCAGGCGGATACGCAGTATTTT	CASSLDRGQADTQYF
TRBV5-1	TRBD1	18	TRBJ2-7	NA	TGCGCCAGCAGCATAGGGACAGGCCGCTTCAGGGGTACGGACGAGCAGTACTTC	CASSIGTGRFRGTDEQYF
TRBV7-8	TRBD2	13	TRBJ2-7	NA	TGTGCCAGCAGCGGCGGGAGGAACGACGAGCAGTACTTC	CASSGGRNDEQYF
TRBV19	NA	14	TRBJ1-5	NA	TGTGCCAGTAGTCTACGGGGGGTTAATCAGCCCCAGCATTTT	CASSLRGVNQPQHF
TRBV5-8	TRBD1	17	TRBJ2-1	NA	TGTGCCAGCAGCTTGGATCAGGGGGCCAAATCATACAATGAGCAGTTCTTC	CASSLDQGAKSYNEQFF
TRBV29-1	NA	14	TRBJ2-3	NA	TGCAGCGTTAAGGTGGCGGGAAGGACAGATACGCAGTATTTT	CSVKVAGRTDTQYF
TRBV7-9	NA	12	TRBJ2-3	NA	TGTGCCAGCAGCTCCCTAGCTCCCCGGCAGTATTTT	CASSSLAPRQYF
TRBV2	NA	12	TRBJ2-7	NA	TGTGCCAGCAGTGTTAGTGGCTACGAGCAGTACTTC	CASSVSGYEQYF
TRBV19	NA	13	TRBJ2-3	NA	TGTGCCAGTAAACTAGGAAACACAGATACGCAGTATTTT	CASKLGNTDTQYF
TRBV15	TRBD2	15	TRBJ2-1	NA	TGTGCCACCAGCAGAGGGGCTAGCGGGAACAATGAGCAGTTCTTC	CATSRGASGNNEQFF
TRBV18	NA	14	TRBJ2-5	NA	TGTGCCAGCTCACCACGGAGGCAGGGAGGGACCCAGTACTTC	CASSPRRQGGTQYF
TRBV2	TRBD1	15	TRBJ1-2	NA	TGTGCCAGCGGATCCACAGGGGGCGCAAGTTTGGGCTACACCTTC	CASGSTGGASLGYTF